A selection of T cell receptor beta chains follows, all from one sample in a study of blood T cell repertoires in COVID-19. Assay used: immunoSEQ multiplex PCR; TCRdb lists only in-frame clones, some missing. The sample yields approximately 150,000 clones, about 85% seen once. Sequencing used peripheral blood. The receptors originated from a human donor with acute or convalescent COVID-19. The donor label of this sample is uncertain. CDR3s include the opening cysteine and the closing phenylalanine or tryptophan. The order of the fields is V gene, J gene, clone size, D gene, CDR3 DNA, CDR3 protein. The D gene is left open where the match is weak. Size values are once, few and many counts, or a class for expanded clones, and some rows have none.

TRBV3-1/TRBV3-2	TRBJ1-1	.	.	TGTGCCAGCAGCCAAGATCTGCCGGTGAACACTGAAGCTTTCTTT	CASSQDLPVNTEAFF
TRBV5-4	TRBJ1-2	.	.	TGTGCCAGCAGCTTGGTACAGACTAACTATGGCTACACCTTC	CASSLVQTNYGYTF
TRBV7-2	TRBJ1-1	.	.	TGTGCCAGCAGCTTAGTTACAGGGCTAATGAACACTGAAGCTTTCTTT	CASSLVTGLMNTEAFF
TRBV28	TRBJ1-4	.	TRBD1	TGTGCCAGCAGTTCCAAGACAGGGGTAGGGGAAAAACTGTTTTTT	CASSSKTGVGEKLFF
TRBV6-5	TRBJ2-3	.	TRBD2	TGTGCCAGCCGACTAGCGCAAAGGGCAGATACGCAGTATTTT	CASRLAQRADTQYF
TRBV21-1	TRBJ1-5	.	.	TGTGCTTCTTTAAATCAGCCCCAGCATTTT	CASLNQPQHF
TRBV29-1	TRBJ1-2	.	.	TGCAGCGCACTACTCCCTAACTATGGCTACACCTTC	CSALLPNYGYTF
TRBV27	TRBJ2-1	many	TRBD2	TGTGCCAGCAGTTCCACAGGTAGCGGGACGTACAATGAGCAGTTCTTC	CASSSTGSGTYNEQFF
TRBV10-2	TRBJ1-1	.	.	TGCGCCAGCCGGGAGACAGTCTCCCTAGGTGAAGCTTTCTTT	CASRETVSLGEAFF
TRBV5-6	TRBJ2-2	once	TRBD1	TGTGCCAGCAGAGGACCCGGGACAGCGAACACCGGGGAGCTGTTTTTT	CASRGPGTANTGELFF
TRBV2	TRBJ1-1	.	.	TGTGCCAGCAGGGTGGACAGTGCTGGAGCTTTCTTT	CASRVDSAGAFF
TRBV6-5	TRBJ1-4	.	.	TGTGCCAGCAAAGGGGAAGGTGAAAAACTGTTTTTT	CASKGEGEKLFF
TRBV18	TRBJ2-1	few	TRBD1	TGTGCCAGCTCACAGGGGGCGGGTCACAATGAGCAGTTCTTC	CASSQGAGHNEQFF
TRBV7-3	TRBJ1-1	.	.	TGTGCCAGCAGCTTACCAGGGGTAATCACTGAAGCTTTCTTT	CASSLPGVITEAFF
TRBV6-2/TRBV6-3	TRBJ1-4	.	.	TGTGCCAGCAGCTCGCGGTCTGAAAAACTGTTTTTT	CASSSRSEKLFF
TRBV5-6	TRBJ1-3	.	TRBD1	TGTGCCAGCAGCTTCGGGACAGCCTCTGGAAACACCATATATTTT	CASSFGTASGNTIYF
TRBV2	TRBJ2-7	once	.	TGTGCCAGCAGTGAAGGTGGGCAGGGGATGAAGCAGTACTTC	CASSEGGQGMKQYF
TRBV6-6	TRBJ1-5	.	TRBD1	TGTGCCAGCACAACAGGGGGAAATCAGCCCCAGCATTTT	CASTTGGNQPQHF
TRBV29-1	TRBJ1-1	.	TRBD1	TGCAGCGTTTTGCTTGGACAGGGGAAAACGAACACTGAAGCTTTCTTT	CSVLLGQGKTNTEAFF
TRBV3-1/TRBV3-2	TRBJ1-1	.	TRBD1	TGTGCCAGCAGCCAAGTATCAGGGGGCACTGAAGCTTTCTTT	CASSQVSGGTEAFF
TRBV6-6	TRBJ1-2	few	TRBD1	TGTGCCAGCCGAGGGACAGTTCTCTATGGCTACACCTTC	CASRGTVLYGYTF
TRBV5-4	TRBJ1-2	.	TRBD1	TGTGCCAGCAGCTCGGGAGGAGGGACAGGGAGCTATGGCTACACCTTC	CASSSGGGTGSYGYTF
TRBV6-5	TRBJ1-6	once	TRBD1	TGTGCCAGCAGTTGCGGGACAGGGGGTTGTTCCCTCCACTTT	CASSCGTGGCSLHF
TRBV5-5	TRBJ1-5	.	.	TGTGCCAGCAGCTTGGAAGCGGGGGATCAGCCCCAGCATTTT	CASSLEAGDQPQHF
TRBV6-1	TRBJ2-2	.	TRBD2	TGTGCCAGCAGTGAAGGGGGACTAGCGGGGGCAACCGGGGAGCTGTTTTTT	CASSEGGLAGATGELFF
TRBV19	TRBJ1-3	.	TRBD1	TGTGCCAGTAGTCAGCTACAGGGGTTCGCAAACACCATATATTTT	CASSQLQGFANTIYF
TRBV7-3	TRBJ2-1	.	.	TGTGCCAGCAGCCATCAGGGGGGCAATGAGCAGTTCTTC	CASSHQGGNEQFF
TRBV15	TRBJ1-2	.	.	TGTGCCACCAGCAGAGAATTGTTGGGGCCCTATGGCTACACCTTC	CATSRELLGPYGYTF
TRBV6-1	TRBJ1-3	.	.	TGTGCCAGCAGTGAGTACCCCGGAGGGGCTGGAAACACCATATATTTT	CASSEYPGGAGNTIYF
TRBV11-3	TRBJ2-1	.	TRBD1	TGTGCCAGCAGCTCCGGACAGGGTATACGACATGTCAATGAGCAGTTCTTC	CASSSGQGIRHVNEQFF
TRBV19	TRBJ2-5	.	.	TGTGCCAGTACCAAGACTAGTTGGCAAGAGACCCAGTACTTC	CASTKTSWQETQYF
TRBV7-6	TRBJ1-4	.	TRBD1	TGTGCCAGCAGCTCACAGGGGGCAGGTGAAAAACTGTTTTTT	CASSSQGAGEKLFF
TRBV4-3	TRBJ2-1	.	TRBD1	TGCGCCAGCAGCCAAGAAATTGGGGAAGTGGGACAGGGAAGCAATGAGCAGTTCTTC	CASSQEIGEVGQGSNEQFF
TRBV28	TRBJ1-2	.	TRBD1	TGTGCCAGCAGTACAGGACAGGGGGCTCAGGGCTACACCTTC	CASSTGQGAQGYTF
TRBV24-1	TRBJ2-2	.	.	TGTGCCACCAGTGTACAGGGTTTCGCGAACACCGGGGAGCTGTTTTTT	CATSVQGFANTGELFF
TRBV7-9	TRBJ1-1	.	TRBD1	TGTGCCAGCAGCTTAGCACAGGGGGCGCTTACATCCGCTGAAGCTTTCTTT	CASSLAQGALTSAEAFF
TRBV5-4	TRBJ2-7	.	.	TGTGCCAGCAGCGTGGACAGTCGGTACGAGCAGTACTTC	CASSVDSRYEQYF
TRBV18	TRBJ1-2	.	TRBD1	TGTGCCAGCTCACCAAGACAGGGGAACGCTCCCACCTTC	CASSPRQGNAPTF
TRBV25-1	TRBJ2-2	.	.	TGTGCCAGCGGGGAAGGACAGTTCACCGGGGAGCTGTTTTTT	CASGEGQFTGELFF
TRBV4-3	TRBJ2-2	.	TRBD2	TGCGCCAGCAGATGGACTAGCGGAAACACCGGGGAGCTGTTTTTT	CASRWTSGNTGELFF
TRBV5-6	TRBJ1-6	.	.	TGTGCCAGCAGCTTGGATAGAGCTCCCTATAATTCACCCCTCCACTTT	CASSLDRAPYNSPLHF
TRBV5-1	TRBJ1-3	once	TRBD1	TGCGCCAGCTCGGACAGGGATTATGGAAACACCATATATTTT	CASSDRDYGNTIYF
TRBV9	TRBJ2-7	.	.	TGTGCCAGCAGCGTAGGTGGTAGCCGCTCCTACGAGCAGTACTTC	CASSVGGSRSYEQYF
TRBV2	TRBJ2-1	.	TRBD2	TGTGCCAGCAGGTTAACTAGCGGGGGTTACAATGAGCAGTTCTTC	CASRLTSGGYNEQFF
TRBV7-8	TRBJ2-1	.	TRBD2	TGTGCCAGCACTTTATTTAGCGGGGTCTGGTACAATGAGCAGTTCTTC	CASTLFSGVWYNEQFF
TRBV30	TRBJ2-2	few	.	TGTGCCTGGAATTGGGGGCCCTCCACCGGGGAGCTGTTTTTT	CAWNWGPSTGELFF
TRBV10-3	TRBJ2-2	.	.	TGTGCCATCAGTGGCCTTTCGGACACCGGGGAGCTGTTTTTT	CAISGLSDTGELFF
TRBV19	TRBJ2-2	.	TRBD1	TGTGCCAGTAGTAAAAACAGGGGGATAGAGACCGGGGAGCTGTTTTTT	CASSKNRGIETGELFF
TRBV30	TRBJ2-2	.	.	TGTGCCTGGAGGAAAATACAGGGAAACACCGGGGAGCTGTTTTTT	CAWRKIQGNTGELFF
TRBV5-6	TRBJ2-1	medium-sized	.	TGTGCCAGCAGCTTGGGCAGGGGATACAATGAGCAGTTCTTC	CASSLGRGYNEQFF
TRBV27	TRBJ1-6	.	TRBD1	TGTGCCAGCAGTTGGACAGGGTATAATTCACCCCTCCACTTT	CASSWTGYNSPLHF
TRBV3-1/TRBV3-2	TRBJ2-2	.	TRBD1	TGTGCCAGCAGCCAAGACCCGGGACAGGGTACCGGGGAGCTGTTTTTT	CASSQDPGQGTGELFF
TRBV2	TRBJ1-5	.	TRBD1	TGTGCCAGCAGTTCATACGGACAGGTAGGGCAGCCCCAGCATTTT	CASSSYGQVGQPQHF
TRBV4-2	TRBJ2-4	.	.	TGTGCCAGCAGCCAAGAGCTAGCTGCCAAAAACATTCAGTACTTC	CASSQELAAKNIQYF
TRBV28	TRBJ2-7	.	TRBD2	TGTGCCAGCACCTTAACCCTGCTAGCGGGGGGGTGGGAGCAGTACTTC	CASTLTLLAGGWEQYF
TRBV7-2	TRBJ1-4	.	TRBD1	TGTGCCAGCAGCCCAGGACAGGGGACAACTAATGAAAAACTGTTTTTT	CASSPGQGTTNEKLFF